The next 24 T cell receptor beta chains were all read from a single sample in a study of CD8 T cells in Susac syndrome. A quantity of about 0.5 to 1 ug RNA underwent reverse transcription using random hexamers. TCRdb called the immunoSEQ multiplex PCR reads again in MiXCR, with one record for every CDR3 protein. The sample lists a few hundred thousand distinct CDR3 sequences, about 82% occurring once. What was sequenced was CD8+ T cells from PBMCs. The receptors here all came from a human donor with multiple sclerosis.

This chain connects TRBV6-2 or TRBV6-3 to TRBJ2-1; D might be TRBD1 or TRBD2, each matching 7 bases. Germline loops: CDR1 MNHEY, CDR2 SVGEGT. With 0 bases removed from V and 8 bases from J, the gap between germline ends came to 11 bases. The CDR3 consists of 14 residues. CDR3 DNA: TGTGCCAGCAGTTACTCCGCAGGGGGGGATGAGCAGTTCTTC. This encodes CASSYSAGGDEQFF.

The genes are TRBV4-3 and TRBJ2-3; 7 bases line up with TRBD2. Germline V gene lookup returns CDR1 LGHNA and CDR2 YSLEER. The CDR3 is 18 residues long. Losses at the gene ends were 1 base for V and 6 bases for J; bases not matched to a gene: 16. CDR3 bases: TGCGCCAGCAGCCAAGTCCTGGGCGGGAGATGGAGTCTGGATACGCAGTATTTT. Its translation is CASSQVLGGRWSLDTQYF.

The rearrangement joins TRBV5-8 to TRBJ2-2; 7 bases map to TRBD1. The CDR3 has 15 amino acids. CDR1 and CDR2 (germline): SGHTS, YDEGEE. The ends lost 0 bases at V and 4 bases at J; junction bases unmatched: 3. The CDR3 loop is CASSLVRGFTGELFF. CDR3 DNA: TGTGCCAGCAGCTTGGTCAGGGGGTTCACCGGGGAGCTGTTTTTT.

This clonotype was observed a handful of times. The V gene is TRBV24-1, the J gene TRBJ2-1, with TRBD2 as a possible D gene (6 bases). The germline V gene encodes CDR1 KGHDR and CDR2 SFDVKD. Trimming shortened V by 7 bases and J by 4 bases, and 10 bases separated the two germline ends. The CDR3 runs to 13 residues. The DNA of the CDR3 is TGTGCCACCAGCGGGAGAGGGTACAATGAGCAGTTCTTC. This codes for CATSGRGYNEQFF.

The chain is built from TRBV2 and TRBJ2-5; weak D call: TRBD2 (6 bases). The CDR3 length is 10 residues. Germline loops: CDR1 SNHLY, CDR2 FYNNEI. CDR3 sequence (DNA): TGTGCGGAGGGCTCGGAGACCCAGTACTTC. Residues: CAEGSETQYF.

The chain uses TRBV29-1 and TRBJ2-7, with D perhaps being TRBD1 or TRBD2 (6 bases each). V dropped 1 base and J dropped 4 bases, with 11 bases sitting between them. CDR1 is SQVTM, CDR2 ANQGSEA, per germline. There are 13 residues in the CDR3. CDR3 region: CSVEVEGEYEQYF. CDR3 in DNA: TGCAGCGTTGAAGTGGAGGGGGAGTACGAGCAGTACTTC.

The sample holds a few counts of this clonotype. The chain uses TRBV27 and TRBJ1-1, with a tentative D call TRBD1 (5 bases). The V gene lost 0 bases and the J gene lost 5 bases, with 7 bases spanning the gap. Germline V gene data show CDR1 as MNHEY and CDR2 as SMNVEV (reference sequence). The CDR3 extends over 13 amino acids. This CDR3 is CASSLSGDTEAFF. For the CDR3, the DNA is TGTGCCAGCAGTTTATCAGGGGATACTGAAGCTTTCTTT.

This chain joins TRBV28 and TRBJ2-5; D may be TRBD2 (6 bases). The CDR3 covers 16 residues. Germline CDR1 and CDR2: MDHEN and SYDVKM. V was trimmed by 3 bases and J by 2 bases, leaving 16 bases between them. DNA of the CDR3: TGTGCCAGCAGTTTTCGACCTGGGACTTCTCAAGAGACCCAGTACTTC. It encodes CASSFRPGTSQETQYF.

This chain joins TRBV29-1 and TRBJ1-1, with TRBD1 as a possible D gene (6 bases). With 7 bases removed from V and 4 bases from J, the gap between germline ends came to 16 bases. The CDR3 totals 13 residues. Germline CDR1 SQVTM, CDR2 ANQGSEA. The CDR3 bases are TGCAGCGCTGACACAGGGTTGGTCACTGAAGCTTTCTTT. Protein sequence: CSADTGLVTEAFF.

The V and J genes are TRBV10-3 and TRBJ2-7, with D perhaps given as TRBD1 or TRBD2 (5 bases each). The V end lost 0 bases, the J end lost 5 bases, and 11 bases lay between the germline ends. Germline loops: CDR1 ENHRY, CDR2 SYGVKD. CDR3 length: 14 amino acids. The CDR3 reads CAISESQGPHEQYF. Here the CDR3 DNA reads TGTGCCATCAGTGAGTCCCAGGGACCCCACGAGCAGTACTTC.

The chain links TRBV10-3 to TRBJ2-7, with D maybe TRBD2 (6 bases). CDR1 and CDR2 from the germline V gene are ENHRY and SYGVKD. The CDR3 consists of 12 residues. V was pared by 6 bases and J by 5 bases, with 11 bases between. Here the CDR3 reads CAIRAGEDEQYF. The CDR3 DNA is TGTGCCATCAGGGCCGGGGAGGACGAGCAGTACTTC.

V is TRBV27 and J is TRBJ2-7; TRBD1 matches at 8 bases. V lost 4 bases and J lost 0; bases outside the gene matches: 8. CDR3 length: 16 amino acids. Germline V gives CDR1 MNHEY, CDR2 SMNVEV (reference sequence). DNA for the CDR3: TGTGCCAGCAGTTCCGGACAGGGATCGTACTCCTACGAGCAGTACTTC. This gives the protein CASSSGQGSYSYEQYF.

The chain recombines TRBV15 with TRBJ2-3; D perhaps matches TRBD2 (6 bases). The CDR3 has 16 amino acids. Trimming removed 0 bases from V and 0 bases from J, with 10 bases in between. The germline V gene has CDR1 LNHNV and CDR2 YYDKDF (reference sequence). The CDR3 spells CATSREGSGSTDTQYF. Here the CDR3 DNA reads TGTGCCACCAGCAGAGAGGGTAGCGGAAGCACAGATACGCAGTATTTT.

The chain couples TRBV28 to TRBJ1-1; D is unclear. CDR3 length: 12 amino acids. V shed 5 bases and J shed 11 bases, with 15 bases lying between them. Germline V CDR1 and CDR2: MDHEN, SYDVKM. The CDR3 here is CASSPRTIDAFF. DNA of the CDR3: TGTGCCAGCAGTCCCCGGACGATCGACGCTTTCTTT.

This chain links TRBV20-1 with TRBJ2-7, with D unresolved. Germline V gene sequence: CDR1 DFQATT, CDR2 SNEGSKA (reference sequence). V was shortened by 4 bases and J by 0 bases, with 10 bases between the two germline ends. This CDR3 contains 13 residues. DNA for the CDR3: TGCAGTGCTATCTCGCCTTACTCCTACGAGCAGTACTTC. Translated, it gives CSAISPYSYEQYF.

The V and J genes are TRBV4-1 and TRBJ1-5; D is unclear. V was cut by 4 bases and J by 5 bases, with 12 bases left in between. Germline V gives CDR1 MGHRA, CDR2 YSYEKL. The length of the CDR3 is 14 residues. CDR3 region: CASSPTVLYQPQHF. The CDR3 nucleotides read TGCGCCAGCAGCCCTACAGTCCTCTATCAGCCCCAGCATTTT.

The J gene is TRBJ1-5, the V gene TRBV7-9; TRBD1 matches at 7 bases. Trimming at V came to 4 bases and at J to 7 bases, leaving 10 bases not matched to a gene. The CDR3 is 15 amino acids. Per germline, CDR1 SEHNR and CDR2 FQNEAQ (reference sequence). In nucleotides, the CDR3 is TGTGCCAGCAGCTCCGACAGGGTGAGGAGCCAGCCCCAGCATTTT. This codes for CASSSDRVRSQPQHF. Based on the CDR3 plus reference TRBV7-9 and TRBJ1-5, the full variable domain is DTGVSQNPRHKITKRGQNVTFRCDPISEHNRLYWYRQTLGQGPEFLTYFQNEAQLEKSRLLSDRFSAERPKGSFSTLEIQRTEQGDSAMYLCASSSDRVRSQPQHFGDGTRLSIL.

This chain joins TRBV29-1 and TRBJ1-2, with D maybe TRBD1 (5 bases). CDR3 length: 13 amino acids. Germline V gene data show CDR1 as SQVTM and CDR2 as ANQGSEA. V dropped 7 bases and J dropped 8 bases, with 20 bases sitting between them. CDR3 nucleotide sequence: TGCAGCGCCTTATCACAGGCCCCGGGGGGCTACACCTTC. It codes for CSALSQAPGGYTF.

The rearrangement links TRBV3-1 to TRBJ2-3; possibly TRBD1 for D (6 bases). V lost 4 bases to trimming and J lost 0 bases, with 14 bases between them. In germline, CDR1 is LGHDT, CDR2 YNNKEL (reference sequence). The CDR3 is 16 residues long. CDR3 in amino acids: CASSPLGQGSTDTQYF. CDR3 bases: TGTGCCAGCAGCCCTCTGGGGCAGGGGAGCACAGATACGCAGTATTTT.

The gene calls are TRBV12-3 or TRBV12-4 and TRBJ1-5; TRBD1 agrees at 7 bases. V gave up 5 bases and J gave up 3 bases; unmatched junction bases: 4. The CDR3 totals 14 residues. The CDR3 loop is CASSLDRDNQPQHF. The CDR3 nucleotides are TGTGCCAGCAGTCTAGACAGGGACAATCAGCCCCAGCATTTT.

This CDR3 is CASSSTGVGNYGYTF. The CDR3 region has the DNA TGCGCCAGCAGCTCGACAGGGGTAGGAAACTATGGCTACACCTTC. V and J are TRBV5-1 and TRBJ1-2, with 8 bases that match TRBD1. Trimming took 3 bases from V and 2 from J; bases not matched to a gene: 6. Germline V gene sequence: CDR1 SGHRS, CDR2 YFSETQ. The CDR3 has 15 residues.

The V and J genes are TRBV28 and TRBJ2-5, with a tentative D call TRBD2 (7 bases). This CDR3 has 16 amino acids. V was clipped by 6 bases and J by 4 bases, with 21 bases between them. CDR1 and CDR2 from the germline V gene are MDHEN and SYDVKM. CDR3 sequence: CASSPLGGAHRETQYF. CDR3 coding DNA: TGTGCCAGCAGCCCCTTAGGGGGGGCGCATCGAGAGACCCAGTACTTC.

The gene calls are TRBV18 and TRBJ1-1; no clear D gene. The CDR3 is made up of 15 amino acids. From germline, CDR1 is KGHSH and CDR2 LQKENI. Trimming took off 4 bases at V and 0 bases at J, with 12 bases between the two ends. In nucleotides, the CDR3 is TGTGCCAGCTCACTACTCATTCTTTTGAACACTGAAGCTTTCTTT. Amino acids: CASSLLILLNTEAFF.

This clonotype showed up just once. The gene calls are TRBV18 and TRBJ1-5; D gene uncertain. V was cut by 3 bases and J by 6 bases, with 9 bases left in between. Germline assignment: CDR1 KGHSH and CDR2 LQKENI. CDR3 size: 13 residues. CDR3 sequence reads: CASSPHGLQPQHF. CDR3 DNA sequence: TGTGCCAGCTCACCGCACGGCCTTCAGCCCCAGCATTTT.